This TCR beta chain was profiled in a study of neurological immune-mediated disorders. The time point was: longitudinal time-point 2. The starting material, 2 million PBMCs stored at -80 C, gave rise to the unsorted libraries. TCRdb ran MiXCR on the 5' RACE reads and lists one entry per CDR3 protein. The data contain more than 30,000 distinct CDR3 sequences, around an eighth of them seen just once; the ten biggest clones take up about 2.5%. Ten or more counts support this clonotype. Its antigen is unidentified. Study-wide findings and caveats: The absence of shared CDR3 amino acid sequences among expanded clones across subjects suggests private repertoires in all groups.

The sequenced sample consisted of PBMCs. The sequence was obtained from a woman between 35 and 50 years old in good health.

CDR3 coding DNA: TGTGCCAGCAGCGTAGAAGGGGTGAGGGCAGAATATAATTCACCCCTCCACTTT. Its protein product is CASSVEGVRAEYNSPLHF. V and J are TRBV9 and TRBJ1-6; the D gene is possibly TRBD1 (5 bases). The germline V gene has CDR1 SGDLS and CDR2 YYNGEE. V was cut by 0 bases and J by 4 bases, with 17 bases left in between. The CDR3 spans 18 residues.